A single sample is the source of the 12 T cell receptor beta chains below, sequenced in a study of blood T cell repertoires in COVID-19. Clones were sequenced by immunoSEQ multiplex PCR, and TCRdb holds only the in-frame ones, with some missing. Of over 350,000 clones listed, approximately 87% are singletons. Sequencing was done on a sample of PBMCs or T cells enriched from blood (not recorded which). These receptors were taken from a woman aged 25 to 39 with acute COVID-19.

The gene calls are TRBV21-1 and TRBJ2-7; the tabulated D call, TRBD1, remains unverified against the DNA. TRBV21-1 is deemed a pseudogene. The CDR3 runs 17 residues. The CDR3 DNA follows: TGTGCCAGCAGCAAACCCCGTTCCGGGACAGGGTATTACGAGCAGTACTTC. Its protein is CASSKPRSGTGYYEQYF.

This clone was detected only once. The chain uses TRBV10-3 and TRBJ2-7; tentative D call: TRBD2 (6 bases). Germline CDR1 ENHRY, CDR2 SYGVKD. The V end was cut by 5 bases, the J end by 4 bases, with 15 bases between. The CDR3 runs to 14 residues. This chain's CDR3 is CAISQNRERYEQYF. The CDR3 nucleotides are TGTGCCATCAGTCAAAACCGGGAGAGATACGAGCAGTACTTC.

The V gene is TRBV4-1, the J gene TRBJ1-5, with 10 bases aligning to TRBD1. CDR1 is MGHRA and CDR2 is YSYEKL in the germline V gene. The CDR3 is 15 residues long. Losses at the gene ends were 4 bases for V and 5 bases for J; bases not matched to a gene: 5. The CDR3 protein is CASSPGTGVYQPQHF. Written as DNA, the CDR3 is TGCGCCAGCAGCCCTGGGACAGGGGTTTATCAGCCCCAGCATTTT.

About this clone itself: Different DNA sequences within this sample yield the same CDR3. The rearrangement uses TRBV19 and TRBJ1-1, with D uncertain. Trimming removed 1 base at V and 6 bases at J, with 6 bases between. Germline CDR1 LNHDA, CDR2 SQIVND (reference sequence). This CDR3 comprises 12 residues. In nucleotides, the CDR3 is TGTGCCAGTAGTATAGGGGGAGCTGAAGCTTTCTTT. It specifies CASSIGGAEAFF.

The chain carries TRBV7-2 and TRBJ2-7, with D possibly matching TRBD2 (6 bases). CDR3 length: 15 amino acids. V lost 5 bases and J 5 bases, leaving 19 bases between the germline ends. CDR1 SGHTA and CDR2 FQGNSA come from the germline V gene. The CDR3 nucleotides are TGTGCCAGCAGCCTTCAACCCTCAACTAGCAACGAGCAGTACTTC. As protein: CASSLQPSTSNEQYF.

The V call is TRBV6-4, the J call TRBJ1-5, with D maybe TRBD1 (6 bases). This CDR3 is built from 15 residues. Germline-derived CDR1 and CDR2 are MRHNA and SNTAGT. V lost 4 bases, J lost 2 bases, and 12 bases lay in between. The CDR3 here is CASSVEGGGNQPQHF. In DNA, the CDR3 is TGTGCCAGCAGTGTTGAAGGGGGAGGCAATCAGCCCCAGCATTTT.

The rearrangement links TRBV10-2 to TRBJ1-2, with 8 positions matching TRBD1. J was trimmed by 2 bases and V by 2 bases; bases with no gene match: 10. Germline V gene lookup returns CDR1 WSHSY and CDR2 SAAADI. The CDR3 sequence is 17 residues long. The DNA of the CDR3 is TGCGCCAGCAGTGAGGGGTCGAGACAGGGGATGAACTATGGCTACACCTTC. It specifies CASSEGSRQGMNYGYTF.

This chain uses TRBV5-1 with TRBJ1-1; no clear D gene. The CDR3 is made up of 13 amino acids. In germline, CDR1 is SGHRS, CDR2 YFSETQ. The ends were cut back, 4 bases at V and 1 base at J, with 8 bases in the middle. The CDR3 region has the DNA TGCGCCAGCAGCGGCACAGCGAACACTGAAGCTTTCTTT. It codes for CASSGTANTEAFF.

This rearrangement joins TRBV5-4 to TRBJ2-6, with 7 positions matching TRBD1. The CDR3 is 15 amino acids. The germline CDR1 and CDR2 sequences are SGHNT and YYREEE (reference sequence). J was trimmed by 2 bases and V by 4 bases; bases with no gene match: 3. CDR3 coding DNA: TGTGCCAGCAGCCCAGGACAGGCTGGGGCCAACGTCCTGACTTTC. This encodes CASSPGQAGANVLTF. The whole variable domain, remainder taken from reference TRBV5-4 and TRBJ2-6, is ETGVTQSPTHLIKTRGQQVTLRCSSQSGHNTVSWYQQALGQGPQFIFQYYREEENGRGNFPPRFSGLQFPNYSSELNVNALELDDSALYLCASSPGQAGANVLTFGAGSRLTVL.

The CDR3 coding sequence is TGTGCCAGCAGCGTAGGAGGACTGAGCACAGATACGCAGTATTTT. Protein sequence: CASSVGGLSTDTQYF. The chain recombines TRBV9 with TRBJ2-3; D might be TRBD2 (5 bases). Per germline, CDR1 SGDLS and CDR2 YYNGEE. This CDR3 has 15 residues. The germline V and J ends were trimmed by 0 bases and 0 bases, with 8 bases remaining between them.

CDR3 residues: CATSNDRDNSPLHF. In nucleotides, the CDR3 is TGTGCCACCAGTAATGACAGGGACAATTCACCCCTCCACTTT. This sequence joins TRBV24-1 and TRBJ1-6, with 7 bases aligning to TRBD1. Germline values: CDR1 KGHDR, CDR2 SFDVKD. The CDR3 spans 14 residues. V lost 6 bases, J lost 7 bases, and 5 bases stayed unmatched.

The gene calls are TRBV10-1 and TRBJ2-3; maybe TRBD1 (6 bases). The CDR3 length is 14 residues. Looked up from germline, CDR1 is WNHNN and CDR2 is SYGVQD (reference sequence). Between the trimmed V and J ends, which lost 5 bases and 1 base, there was a span of 10 bases. CDR3 region: CASSSRGRTDTQYF. The DNA for the CDR3 is TGCGCCAGCAGTTCCAGGGGTCGCACAGATACGCAGTATTTT.